This T cell receptor (beta chain) derives from a study of OX40 agonist ivuxolimab in advanced cancers. With respect to the entire study: The costimulatory receptor OX40 (CD134) was targeted by ivuxolimab, a fully human IgG2 agonistic monoclonal antibody. The paper covers the monotherapy dose-escalation part of the phase I ivuxolimab trial, which included N of about 56 patients. Intravenous ivuxolimab was administered to patients every 2 weeks at six dose levels: 0.01, 0.1, 0.3, 1.5, 3 and 10 mg/kg. Of the 50 to 55 patients in dose escalation, about 19 had hepatocellular carcinoma, approximately 15 had melanoma, 9 had renal cell carcinoma and 9 had head and neck cancer. Partial responses occurred in three dose-escalation patients: two with cutaneous melanoma and one with hepatocellular carcinoma. Prior anti-PD-1, anti-PD-L1 or anti-CTLA-4 therapy was permitted, and approximately 40% of dose-escalation patients had received checkpoint inhibitors. Peripheral TCRbeta sequencing was intended to test whether TCR sequence diversity was altered and clonal T-cell expansion was caused by ivuxolimab. In the dose-escalation cohort, 82.7% of patients were male, and the mean age was approximately 60 years, with a range of roughly 20 to 85. Results the study describes overall, beyond this receptor: In the 0.1-3.0 mg/kg groups, partial responders were among the patients with the lowest normalized peripheral clonal expansion, particularly in CD8+ T cells. Low levels of normalized T-cell clonal expansion were also seen in some patients who did not respond. At doses of 0.1 to 3.0 mg/kg, clonal expansion of both CD4+ and CD8+ T cells in blood was seen between baseline and week 6. After ivuxolimab, expanded clones were on average more numerous among CD8+ T cells than among CD4+ T cells. Antigen specificity was not determined for the clonally expanded peripheral T cells.

The V and J ends are trimmed by 5 bases and 0 bases, leaving 19 bases between them. Reading the germline V gene (reference sequence) gives CDR1 MNHEY and CDR2 SMNVEV. The CDR3, cysteine through phenylalanine, is 18 amino acids long. The CDR3 DNA has 54 bases and is translated from base 1. Patients with autoimmune disease history or receiving systemic immunosuppression were excluded from the trial. Peripheral blood for TCR sequencing was drawn from every dose cohort at baseline, at cycle 4 day 1 and at cycle 7 day 1. Samples came from an open-label, multicenter, first-in-human phase I dose-escalation trial of ivuxolimab. Adults with locally advanced or metastatic head and neck squamous cell, hepatocellular, melanoma or renal cell carcinoma were enrolled in the trial. Before TCR sequencing, CD4+ T cells and CD8+ T cells from peripheral blood were sorted into separate populations. For sequencing of the TCRbeta CDR3 region, genomic DNA was extracted from the sorted cells. TCRbeta CDR3 regions were sequenced using the immunoSEQ Assay. In TCRdb, the immuneACCESS table is reduced to in-frame sequences with V and J assigned. These tables do not hold every clone; where another copy was compared, an unresolved V gene accounts for under half, and the others remain unexplained. Within this sample are tens of thousands of clones, with about 93% of them counted one time only. Around 15% of the sample is taken by the ten largest.

To note about this clone: It has no known antigen specificity. The input lacks base qualities; no much larger clone sits a single base away.

The input for sequencing was CD4+ or CD8+ T cells sorted from blood, taken in a trial of the OX40 agonist ivuxolimab. Recombination joined TRBV27 with TRBJ2-2; matching of 5 bases hints at TRBD2 as the D gene. The receptor comes from an adult with an advanced solid tumor such as melanoma, head and neck, liver or kidney cancer. The CDR3 corresponds to CASSPGELTPANTGELFF. The DNA sequence is as follows: TGTGCCAGCAGTCCCGGGGAGCTAACCCCCGCGAACACCGGGGAGCTGTTTTTT.